The 10 T cell receptor beta chains reported below all come from one sample, sequenced in a study of T cell changes during pregnancy in multiple sclerosis. TCRdb's table, derived via immunoSEQ multiplex PCR, lists solely in-frame clones and lacks some. The table shows over 75,000 clones, with around 94% occurring only once. The sample here was peripheral blood, taken in the first trimester of pregnancy. The origin of the receptors is a female donor with multiple sclerosis, enrolled in a pregnancy study.

CDR3 amino acids: CASSARTGRDWNTEAFF. CDR3 nucleotides: TGTGCCAGCAGCGCACGGACCGGCAGGGACTGGAACACTGAAGCTTTCTTT. The genes are TRBV9 and TRBJ1-1, with D possibly being TRBD1 (5 bases). Germline CDR1 and CDR2: SGDLS and YYNGEE. V was shortened by 3 bases and J by 1 base, with 19 bases between the two germline ends. The CDR3 consists of 17 residues.

This clone showed up just once. The V call is TRBV6-1, the J call TRBJ2-5; D possibly corresponds to TRBD1 (5 bases). Germline CDR1 and CDR2: MNHNS and SASEGT. The V gene lost 5 bases and the J gene lost 2 bases, with 15 bases spanning the gap. The CDR3 totals 15 residues. The CDR3 loop is CASSSRSGAQETQYF. DNA for the CDR3: TGTGCCAGCAGTTCCCGATCTGGGGCTCAAGAGACCCAGTACTTC.

The chain couples TRBV9 to TRBJ2-5; 9 positions match TRBD1. Germline CDR1 is SGDLS and CDR2 is YYNGEE. CDR3 size: 16 residues. The J segment lost 3 bases and the V segment lost 5 bases, leaving 11 bases of the junction unmatched. The CDR3 nucleotides are TGTGCCAGCAGTGAAACCGGGACAGGGAGGAAAGAGACCCAGTACTTC. Residues: CASSETGTGRKETQYF.

The chain uses TRBV9 and TRBJ2-1, with 8 bases identical to TRBD1. The V gene end was trimmed by 4 bases and the J gene end by 10 bases; junction bases not matched to a gene: 7. The CDR3 has 13 residues. Germline V gene sequence: CDR1 SGDLS, CDR2 YYNGEE. CDR3 region: CASSLTRQGEQFF. The CDR3 bases are TGTGCCAGCAGCCTAACTAGACAGGGGGAGCAGTTCTTC.

This chain connects TRBV20-1 to TRBJ2-7; D is uncertain. Germline CDR1 is DFQATT and CDR2 is SNEGSKA (reference sequence). The CDR3 is made up of 11 amino acids. The V end lost 2 bases, the J end lost 8 bases, and 10 bases lay between the germline ends. CDR3 sequence (DNA): TGCAGTGCTAGATCTGGGCCGCAGCAGTACTTC. It yields the protein CSARSGPQQYF.

This clone was seen just once. The rearrangement uses TRBV5-4 and TRBJ2-2; 11 positions agree with TRBD1. The CDR3 runs 15 residues. The junction had 1 base not matched to a gene; V was cut back by 3 bases and J by 3 bases. Germline V gene lookup returns CDR1 SGHNT and CDR2 YYREEE (reference sequence). This CDR3 reads CASSSGQGDTGELFF. CDR3 DNA: TGTGCCAGCAGCTCGGGACAGGGGGACACCGGGGAGCTGTTTTTT. The complete variable domain, with remaining parts taken from reference TRBV5-4 and TRBJ2-2, reads ETGVTQSPTHLIKTRGQQVTLRCSSQSGHNTVSWYQQALGQGPQFIFQYYREEENGRGNFPPRFSGLQFPNYSSELNVNALELDDSALYLCASSSGQGDTGELFFGEGSRLTVL.

The chain has TRBV30 and TRBJ1-3; D call uncertain. This CDR3 spans 11 amino acids. CDR1 is GTSNPN, CDR2 SVGIG, per germline (reference sequence). V dropped 5 bases and J dropped 10 bases, with 12 bases sitting between them. The CDR3 bases are TGTGCCTGGGGCAGCCGGGAAACCATATATTTT. It specifies CAWGSRETIYF.

V is TRBV6-1 and J is TRBJ2-7; weak D call: TRBD1 (6 bases). Germline assignment: CDR1 MNHNS and CDR2 SASEGT. CDR3 length: 16 residues. Between the trimmed V and J ends, which lost 2 bases and 2 bases, there was a span of 16 bases. The CDR3 DNA reads TGTGCCAGCAGTGAATCTGCAGGGGCCCCTACCTACGAGCAGTACTTC. Protein: CASSESAGAPTYEQYF.

This chain links TRBV18 with TRBJ2-2, with a tentative D call TRBD2 (6 bases). The CDR3 length is 15 residues. V lost 3 bases, J lost 1 base, and 9 bases lay in between. In germline, CDR1 is KGHSH, CDR2 LQKENI. CDR3 sequence (DNA): TGTGCCAGCTCACCCCCCGGGGGGAACACCGGGGAGCTGTTTTTT. This gives the protein CASSPPGGNTGELFF.

The chain combines TRBV28 with TRBJ1-1, with TRBD1 as a possible D gene (5 bases). With 9 bases removed from V and 0 bases from J, the gap between germline ends came to 14 bases. CDR1 MDHEN and CDR2 SYDVKM come from the germline V gene. The CDR3 extends over 14 amino acids. The CDR3 is CASLMDIMNTEAFF. The CDR3 nucleotides read TGTGCCAGTCTAATGGACATAATGAACACTGAAGCTTTCTTT.